This T cell receptor beta chain originates from a study of blood T cell repertoires in COVID-19. Produced via immunoSEQ multiplex PCR; TCRdb's table is partial and in-frame only. The data hold approximately 30,000 clones, with roughly nine tenths observed a single time. The V and J ends lost 0 bases and 3 bases respectively, with 9 bases between them. CDR1 SGHRS and CDR2 YFSETQ come from the germline V gene. CDR3 length equals 14 residues. The genes are TRBV5-1 and TRBJ1-2; D is undetermined. This TCR was recovered from a woman aged 40 to 50 with active or convalescent COVID-19. The sequenced material came from peripheral blood. CDR3 nucleotide sequence: TGCGCCAGCAGCTTGGAAGGCGGGTACTATGGCTACACCTTC. It encodes CASSLEGGYYGYTF.